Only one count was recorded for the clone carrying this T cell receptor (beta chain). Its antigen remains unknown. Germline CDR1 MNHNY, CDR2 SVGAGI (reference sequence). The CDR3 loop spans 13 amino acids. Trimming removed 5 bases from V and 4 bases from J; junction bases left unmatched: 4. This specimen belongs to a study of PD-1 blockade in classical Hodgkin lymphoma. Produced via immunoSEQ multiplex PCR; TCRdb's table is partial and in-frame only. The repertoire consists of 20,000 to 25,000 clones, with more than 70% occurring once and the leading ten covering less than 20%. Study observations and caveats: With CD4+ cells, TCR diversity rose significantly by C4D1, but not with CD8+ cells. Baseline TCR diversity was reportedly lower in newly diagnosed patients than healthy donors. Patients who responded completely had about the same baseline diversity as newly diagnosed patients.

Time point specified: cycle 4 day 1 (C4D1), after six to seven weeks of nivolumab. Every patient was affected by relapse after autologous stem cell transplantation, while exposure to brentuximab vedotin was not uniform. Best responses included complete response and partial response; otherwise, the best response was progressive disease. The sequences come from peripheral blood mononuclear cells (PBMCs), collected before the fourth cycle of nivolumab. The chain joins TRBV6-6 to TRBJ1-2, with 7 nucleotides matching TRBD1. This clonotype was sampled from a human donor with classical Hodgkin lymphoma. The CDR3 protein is CASSRQGTYGYTF. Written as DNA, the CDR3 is TGTGCCAGCAGTCGACAGGGAACCTATGGCTACACCTTC.